The 4 T cell receptor beta chains in this list originate from one sample, sequenced in a study of cytomegalovirus exposure and HLA in healthy donors (dated by TCRdb to the late 2010s). Library prep was done by the immunoSEQ multiplex PCR assay. The multiplex PCR relied on a mix of 60 forward primers for TCR Vbeta segments and 13 reverse primers for TCR Jbeta segments. Held by TCRdb, this immuneACCESS table contains in-frame sequences only and omits some clones. Under half of the omission traces to an unresolved V gene where checked; the cause of the rest is unknown. This sample holds around 200,000 clones; just under 85% were observed only once. Together, the top ten hold approximately 0.62% of the sample. Sequenced sample: PBMCs. The receptors were sampled from a woman in her 40s in good health and CMV-seronegative.

The J gene is TRBJ2-5, the V gene TRBV30, with 7 nucleotides matching TRBD2. Germline V gene data show CDR1 as GTSNPN and CDR2 as SVGIG (reference sequence). The J segment lost 5 bases and the V segment lost 0 bases, leaving 3 bases of the junction unmatched. The CDR3 extends over 13 amino acids. For the CDR3, the DNA is TGTGCCTGGAGTGTAATTAGCGGGGAGACCCAGTACTTC. Protein product: CAWSVISGETQYF.

Of note for this clone: At the DNA level, this CDR3 is encoded by other sequences in the same sample as well. V is TRBV9 and J is TRBJ2-7; 7 bases line up with TRBD2. Trimming at V came to 0 bases and at J to 2 bases, leaving 5 bases not matched to a gene. The CDR3 length is 15 residues. Per the germline V gene, CDR1 is SGDLS and CDR2 is YYNGEE. The DNA of the CDR3 is TGTGCCAGCAGCGTAGGAGGCGGGAGTCCCTACGAGCAGTACTTC. Translating it yields CASSVGGGSPYEQYF.

V and J are TRBV7-6 and TRBJ1-6, with 8 nucleotides matching TRBD1. Unmatched junction bases numbered 7, after V lost 5 bases and J lost 7 bases. CDR1 SGHVS and CDR2 FNYEAQ come from the germline V gene. CDR3 size: 15 residues. This chain's CDR3 is CASSPGTGHNSPLHF. The CDR3 nucleotides are TGTGCCAGCAGCCCGGGGACAGGCCACAATTCACCCCTCCACTTT.

The J gene is TRBJ2-3, the V gene TRBV15, with a possible D match to TRBD1 (6 bases). Germline V gives CDR1 LNHNV, CDR2 YYDKDF (reference sequence). The CDR3 length is 14 residues. V dropped 0 bases and J dropped 4 bases, with 8 bases sitting between them. The CDR3: CATSRDRTADTQYF. The CDR3 DNA reads as TGTGCCACCAGCAGAGATAGGACAGCAGATACGCAGTATTTT.